Shown below are 9 T cell receptor beta chains from a single sample sequenced in a study of T cells after yellow fever vaccination. TCRdb redid the calling of the 5' RACE reads with MiXCR, one entry per CDR3 protein. Altogether roughly 320,000 distinct CDR3 sequences are present, roughly 10% being singletons, with the ten largest covering 2.5% to 4%. Sequenced here: CD4+ T cells sorted from PBMCs, sampled 45 days after the yellow fever booster vaccination. The source of these receptors is a man aged 18 to 29 who received the YFV17D yellow fever vaccine.

The chain links TRBV6-5 to TRBJ1-1, with D tentatively TRBD1 (6 bases). Germline values: CDR1 MNHEY, CDR2 SVGAGI. The V and J ends lost 2 bases and 9 bases respectively, with 10 bases between them. The CDR3 extends over 12 amino acids. DNA for the CDR3: TGTGCCAGCAGTTACCGGCAGGGGCAAGCTTTCTTT. Its translation is CASSYRQGQAFF.

This clonotype came up a few times. The chain links TRBV7-9 to TRBJ2-3; D is possibly TRBD1 (6 bases). Per germline, CDR1 SEHNR and CDR2 FQNEAQ (reference sequence). The CDR3 runs to 16 residues. The ends were cut back, 5 bases at V and 2 bases at J, with 17 bases in the middle. The CDR3 bases are TGTGCCAGCAGCCCACGGAGACAGGCGCCCACAGATACGCAGTATTTT. This encodes CASSPRRQAPTDTQYF.

This clonotype was counted many times. The chain is built from TRBV20-1 and TRBJ1-2; no reliable D call. With 5 bases removed from V and 8 bases from J, the gap between germline ends came to 15 bases. CDR1 is DFQATT, CDR2 SNEGSKA, per germline (reference sequence). This CDR3 comprises 12 residues. In DNA, the CDR3 is TGCAGTGCTCCCGACGCGGGAATCGGCTACACCTTC. Its translation is CSAPDAGIGYTF.

This clonotype turned up a few times. The rearrangement joins TRBV19 to TRBJ1-5, with no clear D. There are 15 residues in the CDR3. V gave up 0 bases and J gave up 9 bases, with 15 bases separating them. CDR1 is LNHDA and CDR2 is SQIVND in the germline V gene (reference sequence). The CDR3 DNA reads as TGTGCCAGTAGTATAGATTGGGCAGATAGACGGCCCCAGCATTTT. Amino acid sequence: CASSIDWADRRPQHF.

This clonotype was recorded a few times. V gene TRBV20-1 combines with J gene TRBJ1-4; D uncertain. The CDR3 is 16 residues long. V gave up 0 bases and J gave up 0 bases, with 11 bases separating them. CDR1 and CDR2 from the germline V gene are DFQATT and SNEGSKA (reference sequence). The DNA of the CDR3 is TGCAGTGCTAGAGACCCAATCAGTGCAACTAATGAAAAACTGTTTTTT. It encodes CSARDPISATNEKLFF.

The sample holds many counts of this clonotype. The chain carries TRBV7-2 and TRBJ2-2, with 7 bases aligning to TRBD2. The CDR3 is 16 residues long. Per the germline V gene, CDR1 is SGHTA and CDR2 is FQGNSA. V shed 2 bases, J shed 6 bases, and the junction held 9 bases outside the gene matches. The CDR3 protein is CASSLPPGGNPGELFF. The CDR3 DNA reads TGTGCCAGCAGCTTACCCCCGGGGGGAAATCCCGGGGAGCTGTTTTTT.

This chain uses TRBV7-9 with TRBJ2-3; TRBD1 is a possible D gene (5 bases). CDR1 is SEHNR, CDR2 FQNEAQ, per germline (reference sequence). CDR3 size: 15 residues. The V and J ends lost 5 bases and 14 bases respectively, with 26 bases between them. This chain's CDR3 is CASSVLYADTRSLYF. CDR3 DNA sequence: TGTGCCAGCAGCGTGCTTTATGCGGACACCCGTTCGCTGTATTTT. The full variable domain, completed using reference TRBV7-9 and TRBJ2-3, is DTGVSQNPRHKITKRGQNVTFRCDPISEHNRLYWYRQTLGQGPEFLTYFQNEAQLEKSRLLSDRFSAERPKGSFSTLEIQRTEQGDSAMYLCASSVLYADTRSLYFGPGTRLTVL.

This rearrangement joins TRBV5-6 to TRBJ1-1, with D uncertain. This CDR3 is built from 15 residues. Germline V gene data show CDR1 as SGHDT and CDR2 as YYEEEE. The V and J ends lost 5 bases and 3 bases respectively, with 17 bases between them. Here the CDR3 reads CASRDAGIGDTEAFF. CDR3 sequence (DNA): TGTGCCAGCAGGGACGCGGGGATTGGGGACACTGAAGCTTTCTTT.

This clonotype turned up a few times. This chain links TRBV12-3 or TRBV12-4 with TRBJ2-7; D possibly corresponds to TRBD1 (5 bases). The CDR3 spans 14 residues. V shed 4 bases and J shed 2 bases, with 12 bases lying between them. The CDR3 protein is CASSSGSNTYEQYF. The DNA of the CDR3 is TGTGCCAGCAGTTCAGGGTCCAATACCTACGAGCAGTACTTC.